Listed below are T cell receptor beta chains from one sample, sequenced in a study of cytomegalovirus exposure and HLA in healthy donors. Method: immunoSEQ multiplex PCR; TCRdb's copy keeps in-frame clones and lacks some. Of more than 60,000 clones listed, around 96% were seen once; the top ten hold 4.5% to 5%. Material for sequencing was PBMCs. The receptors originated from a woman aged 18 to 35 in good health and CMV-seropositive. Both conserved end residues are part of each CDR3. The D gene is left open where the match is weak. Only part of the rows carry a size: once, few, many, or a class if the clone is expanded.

CDR3 protein: CASSFGTGTRKLFF
CDR3 DNA: TGTGCCAGCAGCTTCGGGACAGGGACCCGAAAACTGTTTTTT
clone size: -
D gene: TRBD1
J gene: TRBJ1-4
V gene: TRBV5-6
CDR3 length: 14

CDR3 protein: CASSPTGEIEKLFF
CDR3 DNA: TGTGCCAGCTCACCGACGGGGGAGATTGAAAAACTGTTTTTT
clone size: -
D gene: -
J gene: TRBJ1-4
V gene: TRBV18
CDR3 length: 14

CDR3 protein: CACGGGANTEAFF
CDR3 DNA: TGTGCCTGCGGCGGAGGGGCTAACACTGAAGCTTTCTTT
clone size: -
D gene: -
J gene: TRBJ1-1
V gene: TRBV30
CDR3 length: 13

CDR3 protein: CASSFTAGGPSYEQYF
CDR3 DNA: TGTGCCAGTAGCTTCACAGCGGGAGGGCCCTCCTACGAGCAGTACTTC
clone size: -
D gene: TRBD2
J gene: TRBJ2-7
V gene: TRBV19
CDR3 length: 16

CDR3 protein: CASSVSGRKYNEQFF
CDR3 DNA: TGTGCCAGCAGCGTCAGCGGGAGAAAGTACAATGAGCAGTTCTTC
clone size: -
D gene: TRBD2
J gene: TRBJ2-1
V gene: TRBV9
CDR3 length: 15

CDR3 protein: CASSSPPGLAGAEQFF
CDR3 DNA: TGTGCCAGCAGTTCCCCACCGGGACTAGCGGGAGCTGAGCAGTTCTTC
clone size: -
D gene: TRBD2
J gene: TRBJ2-1
V gene: TRBV27
CDR3 length: 16

CDR3 protein: CASSLGRGDSARYF
CDR3 DNA: TGTGCCAGCAGCTTAGGTAGGGGGGACAGTGCCCGGTACTTC
clone size: -
D gene: -
J gene: TRBJ2-7
V gene: TRBV7-9
CDR3 length: 14

CDR3 protein: CASSRTSGGQETQYF
CDR3 DNA: TGTGCCAGCAGCCGGACTAGCGGAGGGCAAGAGACCCAGTACTTC
clone size: -
D gene: TRBD2
J gene: TRBJ2-5
V gene: TRBV27
CDR3 length: 15

CDR3 protein: CSQGGSGDNEQFF
CDR3 DNA: TGTTCACAGGGGGGTAGCGGCGACAATGAGCAGTTCTTC
clone size: -
D gene: TRBD1
J gene: TRBJ2-1
V gene: TRBV2
CDR3 length: 13

CDR3 protein: CASSSGLAGDTQYF
CDR3 DNA: TGTGCCAGCAGTTCGGGACTAGCGGGAGATACGCAGTATTTT
clone size: -
D gene: TRBD2
J gene: TRBJ2-3
V gene: TRBV6-5
CDR3 length: 14

CDR3 protein: CASSYSRDTQYF
CDR3 DNA: TGTGCCAGCAGTTACTCGAGAGATACGCAGTATTTT
clone size: once
D gene: -
J gene: TRBJ2-3
V gene: TRBV6-6
CDR3 length: 12

CDR3 protein: CSAAFHPARTIWATDTQYF
CDR3 DNA: TGCAGCGCTGCCTTCCATCCCGCCCGGACTATTTGGGCCACAGATACGCAGTATTTT
clone size: -
D gene: -
J gene: TRBJ2-3
V gene: TRBV29-1
CDR3 length: 19

CDR3 protein: CASTRPQGRGSTEAFF
CDR3 DNA: TGTGCCAGTACCAGACCACAGGGACGGGGTTCGACTGAAGCTTTCTTT
clone size: -
D gene: -
J gene: TRBJ1-1
V gene: TRBV19
CDR3 length: 16

CDR3 protein: CASSLGTGEQFF
CDR3 DNA: TGTGCCAGCAGCTTGGGGACGGGAGAGCAGTTCTTC
clone size: -
D gene: -
J gene: TRBJ2-1
V gene: TRBV5-8
CDR3 length: 12

CDR3 protein: CASSLRGQGRVPGNTIYF
CDR3 DNA: TGTGCCAGCAGCTTAAGGGGCCAGGGCCGGGTTCCTGGAAACACCATATATTTT
clone size: once
D gene: -
J gene: TRBJ1-3
V gene: TRBV7-2
CDR3 length: 18

CDR3 protein: CASSPGQLTDTQYF
CDR3 DNA: TGTGCCAGCAGCCCAGGACAGCTGACAGATACGCAGTATTTT
clone size: -
D gene: -
J gene: TRBJ2-3
V gene: TRBV27
CDR3 length: 14

CDR3 protein: CASRVAGTRYNEQFF
CDR3 DNA: TGTGCCAGTAGAGTCGCCGGGACTAGGTACAATGAGCAGTTCTTC
clone size: -
D gene: TRBD2
J gene: TRBJ2-1
V gene: TRBV19
CDR3 length: 15

CDR3 protein: CASSQDRTGAGGYEQYF
CDR3 DNA: TGCGCCAGCAGCCAAGATAGGACAGGGGCGGGGGGCTACGAGCAGTACTTC
clone size: -
D gene: -
J gene: TRBJ2-7
V gene: TRBV4-3
CDR3 length: 17

CDR3 protein: CASSLWGDSLNYGYTF
CDR3 DNA: TGCGCCAGCAGCTTGTGGGGGGACAGTCTGAACTATGGCTACACCTTC
clone size: -
D gene: TRBD1
J gene: TRBJ1-2
V gene: TRBV5-1
CDR3 length: 16

CDR3 protein: CASSISFYEQYF
CDR3 DNA: TGTGCCAGCAGTATTTCCTTCTACGAGCAGTACTTC
clone size: -
D gene: -
J gene: TRBJ2-7
V gene: TRBV28
CDR3 length: 12

CDR3 protein: CATSRDTAVRASAQHF
CDR3 DNA: TGTGCCACCAGCAGAGATACCGCTGTCAGGGCATCAGCCCAGCATTTT
clone size: -
D gene: -
J gene: TRBJ1-5
V gene: TRBV15
CDR3 length: 16

CDR3 protein: CASSSSADNEQFF
CDR3 DNA: TGTGCCAGCAGTTCCTCGGCGGACAATGAGCAGTTCTTC
clone size: -
D gene: -
J gene: TRBJ2-1
V gene: TRBV6-6
CDR3 length: 13

CDR3 protein: CASSLLTVTSTDTQYF
CDR3 DNA: TGTGCCAGCAGTCTCTTGACAGTTACTAGCACAGATACGCAGTATTTT
clone size: -
D gene: -
J gene: TRBJ2-3
V gene: TRBV28
CDR3 length: 16

CDR3 protein: CASSLGGLAETYEQYF
CDR3 DNA: TGCGCCAGCAGCTTGGGAGGGCTAGCCGAAACCTACGAGCAGTACTTC
clone size: -
D gene: -
J gene: TRBJ2-7
V gene: TRBV5-1
CDR3 length: 16

CDR3 protein: CASSEGLAGPSDTQYF
CDR3 DNA: TGTGCCAGCAGCGAGGGACTAGCGGGCCCATCAGATACGCAGTATTTT
clone size: once
D gene: TRBD2
J gene: TRBJ2-3
V gene: TRBV9
CDR3 length: 16

CDR3 protein: CASRFLAGEDTQYF
CDR3 DNA: TGCGCCAGCAGGTTTCTAGCGGGAGAAGATACGCAGTATTTT
clone size: once
D gene: TRBD2
J gene: TRBJ2-3
V gene: TRBV5-1
CDR3 length: 14

CDR3 protein: CASTTGTSGRNEQFF
CDR3 DNA: TGTGCCAGCACCACCGGGACTAGCGGGAGAAATGAGCAGTTCTTC
clone size: -
D gene: TRBD2
J gene: TRBJ2-1
V gene: TRBV7-9
CDR3 length: 15

CDR3 protein: CASRETDSYEQYF
CDR3 DNA: TGTGCCAGCAGGGAGACCGACTCCTACGAGCAGTACTTC
clone size: -
D gene: -
J gene: TRBJ2-7
V gene: TRBV2
CDR3 length: 13

CDR3 protein: CASRQDTAYGYTF
CDR3 DNA: TGTGCCAGCAGACAAGACACGGCCTATGGCTACACCTTC
clone size: -
D gene: -
J gene: TRBJ1-2
V gene: TRBV27
CDR3 length: 13

CDR3 protein: CASRLDEGRYQPQHF
CDR3 DNA: TGTGCCAGCAGATTAGACGAAGGGAGGTATCAGCCCCAGCATTTT
clone size: -
D gene: -
J gene: TRBJ1-5
V gene: TRBV28
CDR3 length: 15

CDR3 protein: CASSFGGTDPDRGVRLANTGELFF
CDR3 DNA: TGTGCCAGCAGTTTCGGAGGGACTGATCCTGACAGGGGAGTCAGACTAGCGAACACCGGGGAGCTGTTTTTT
clone size: -
D gene: TRBD1
J gene: TRBJ2-2
V gene: TRBV28
CDR3 length: 24

CDR3 protein: CASSLARIKPNTEAFF
CDR3 DNA: TGTGCCAGCAGCTTAGCGCGAATTAAGCCGAACACTGAAGCTTTCTTT
clone size: -
D gene: -
J gene: TRBJ1-1
V gene: TRBV7-2
CDR3 length: 16